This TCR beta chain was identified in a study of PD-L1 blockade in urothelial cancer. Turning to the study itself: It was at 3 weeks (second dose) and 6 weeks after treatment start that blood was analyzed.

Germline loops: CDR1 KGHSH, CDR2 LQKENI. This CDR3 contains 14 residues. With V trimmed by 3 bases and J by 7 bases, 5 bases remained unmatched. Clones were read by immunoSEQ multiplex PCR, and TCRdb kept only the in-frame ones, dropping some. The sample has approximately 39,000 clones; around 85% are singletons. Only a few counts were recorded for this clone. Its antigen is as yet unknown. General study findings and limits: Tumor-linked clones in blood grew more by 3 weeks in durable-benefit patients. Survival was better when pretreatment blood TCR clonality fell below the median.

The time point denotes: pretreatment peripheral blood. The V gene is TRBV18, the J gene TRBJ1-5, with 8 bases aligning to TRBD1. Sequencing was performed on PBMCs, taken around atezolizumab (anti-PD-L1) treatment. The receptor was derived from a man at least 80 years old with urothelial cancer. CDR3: CASSPGTGLQPQHF. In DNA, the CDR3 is TGTGCCAGCTCACCCGGGACAGGTCTCCAGCCCCAGCATTTT. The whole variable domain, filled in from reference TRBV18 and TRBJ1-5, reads NAGVMQNPRHLVRRRGQEARLRCSPMKGHSHVYWYRQLPEEGLKFMVYLQKENIIDESGMPKERFSAEFPKEGPSILRIQQVVRGDSAAYFCASSPGTGLQPQHFGDGTRLSIL.